This T cell receptor (beta chain) derives from a study of blood T cell repertoires in COVID-19. Overall study context: COVID-19 samples collected from the United States, Italy and Spain covered acute and convalescent phases.

How the authors handled the data: From reference gene primer amplification, estimates of nucleated cell counts were derived. Data came from immunoSEQ multiplex PCR; TCRdb stores just in-frame clones and leaves some out. The V and J calls and clone size are taken from that table; D and trimming were inferred from the DNA. The repertoire includes over 200,000 clones, 90% of them detected once, and more than 13% sits in the top ten. The ends lost 6 bases at V and 3 bases at J; junction bases unmatched: 4. CDR3 length: 14 residues. Per the germline V gene, CDR1 is LNHDA and CDR2 is SQIVND (reference sequence). Living in 25 or so US areas, the participants were between roughly 18 and 95 years of age. Those designated as exposed participants met a COVID-19 case within 2 weeks before study entry.

This receptor was identified in a man aged 25 to 40 who had been exposed to COVID-19. The chain recombines TRBV19 with TRBJ2-1; TRBD1 matches at 8 bases. Sequencing was performed on PBMCs or T cells enriched from blood (not recorded which). CDR3 sequence (DNA): TGTGCCAGTAGAGCAGGGGGCTACTACAATGAGCAGTTCTTC. Residues: CASRAGGYYNEQFF.